This T cell receptor (beta chain) was retrieved from a study of OX40 agonist ivuxolimab in advanced cancers. Overall study context: Each patient was given ivuxolimab into a vein every 2 weeks, at 0.01 to 10 mg/kg. Three patients responded partially, comprising one with hepatocellular carcinoma and two with cutaneous melanoma.

People who had autoimmune disease history or systemic immunosuppression were excluded. This CDR3 has 16 residues. Germline V lookup: CDR1 SGDLS, CDR2 YYNGEE. Trimming cost V 3 bases and J 0 bases, with 13 bases left between them. The protocol was immunoSEQ multiplex PCR, while the TCRdb copy is restricted to in-frame clones and leaves out a portion. This table holds roughly 100,000 clones, approximately 84% found once. The clonotype comes from an adult with an advanced solid tumor such as melanoma, head and neck, liver or kidney cancer. The source was CD4+ or CD8+ T cells sorted from blood, collected in a trial of the OX40 agonist ivuxolimab. This sequence joins TRBV9 and TRBJ1-3; D is undetermined. Here the CDR3 reads CASSAGPVRSGNTIYF. As DNA, the CDR3 is TGTGCCAGCAGCGCCGGGCCCGTTCGCTCTGGAAACACCATATATTTT. The variable domain in full, completed from reference TRBV9 and TRBJ1-3, reads DSGVTQTPKHLITATGQRVTLRCSPRSGDLSVYWYQQSLDQGLQFLIQYYNGEERAKGNILERFSAQQFPDLHSELNLSSLELGDSALYFCASSAGPVRSGNTIYFGEGSWLTVV.